A single sample is the source of the 23 T cell receptor beta chains below, sequenced in a study of cytomegalovirus exposure and HLA in healthy donors. PCR amplification relied on 60 Vbeta primers (plus 13 Jbeta primers). TCRdb's copy holds only in-frame clones and misses some; the assay was immunoSEQ multiplex PCR. The top ten hold approximately 4.4% of the sample, which has roughly 200,000 clones, 70% to 85% seen once. The material sequenced was PBMCs. Source of these receptors: a woman aged 25 to 39 in good health and CMV-seropositive.

This chain uses TRBV13 with TRBJ2-5, with 8 bases matching TRBD1. J gave up 2 bases and V 5 bases, and 4 bases lay outside the gene matches. Germline V gene lookup returns CDR1 PRHDT and CDR2 FYEKMQ (reference sequence). The CDR3 loop spans 14 amino acids. The CDR3 is CASSQRQGQETQYF. The CDR3 DNA reads as TGTGCCAGCAGCCAGCGACAGGGGCAAGAGACCCAGTACTTC. The whole variable domain, filled in from reference TRBV13 and TRBJ2-5, reads AAGVIQSPRHLIKEKRETATLKCYPIPRHDTVYWYQQGPGQDPQFLISFYEKMQSDKGSIPDRFSAQQFSDYHSELNMSSLELGDSALYFCASSQRQGQETQYFGPGTRLLVL.

This clone was picked up a small number of times. The chain is built from TRBV5-1 and TRBJ2-2; 14 bases are shared with TRBD2. This CDR3 spans 19 amino acids. V was clipped by 3 bases and J by 6 bases; unmatched bases: 13. The germline CDR1 and CDR2 sequences are SGHRS and YFSETQ. In nucleotides, the CDR3 is TGCGCCAGCAGCTGGGGGACTAGCGGGAGTCTTAGTTCTCCCGGGGAGCTGTTTTTT. Translation: CASSWGTSGSLSSPGELFF.

This chain joins TRBV5-4 and TRBJ2-3; maybe TRBD1 (5 bases). CDR1 and CDR2 from the germline V gene are SGHNT and YYREEE (reference sequence). Trimming shortened V by 6 bases and J by 4 bases, and 15 bases separated the two germline ends. This CDR3 spans 14 amino acids. The DNA of the CDR3 is TGTGCCAGCACCGAAAAAGGGGTGGCAGATACGCAGTATTTT. The encoded protein is CASTEKGVADTQYF.

The gene calls are TRBV7-2 and TRBJ2-5; the match to TRBD2 covers 10 bases. This CDR3 is built from 15 residues. After removal of 3 bases from V and 5 bases from J, the junction contained 6 bases not matched to a gene. The V gene's germline CDR1 is SGHTA and CDR2 FQGNSA. The CDR3: CASSFLAGGGETQYF. DNA of the CDR3: TGTGCCAGCAGCTTCTTAGCGGGAGGCGGTGAGACCCAGTACTTC. The full variable domain, with the rest looked up from reference TRBV7-2 and TRBJ2-5, is GAGVSQSPSNKVTEKGKDVELRCDPISGHTALYWYRQSLGQGLEFLIYFQGNSAPDKSGLPSDRFSAERTGGSVSTLTIQRTQQEDSAVYLCASSFLAGGGETQYFGPGTRLLVL.

The table lists this clone with a count of one. The gene calls are TRBV5-1 and TRBJ1-1; D is ambiguous. There are 14 residues in the CDR3. The V end was cut by 0 bases, the J end by 1 base, with 7 bases between. Germline CDR1 and CDR2: SGHRS and YFSETQ. CDR3 amino acids: CASSLETGNTEAFF. In nucleotides, the CDR3 is TGCGCCAGCAGCTTGGAAACGGGGAACACTGAAGCTTTCTTT.

As concerns this clone: The sample carries other DNA sequences with the same CDR3. The chain combines TRBV7-2 with TRBJ2-5; 7 bases align to TRBD1. CDR1 is SGHTA and CDR2 is FQGNSA in the germline V gene. The CDR3 is made up of 14 amino acids. V shed 4 bases, J shed 1 base, and the junction held 3 bases outside the gene matches. In DNA, the CDR3 is TGTGCCAGCAGCTCGGGACAGATCCAAGAGACCCAGTACTTC. Translating it yields CASSSGQIQETQYF.

This chain links TRBV5-6 with TRBJ2-1; tentatively, D is TRBD2 (5 bases). The germline V gene has CDR1 SGHDT and CDR2 YYEEEE. The CDR3 has 14 residues. V was cut by 4 bases and J by 2 bases, with 10 bases left in between. The CDR3 sequence: CASSASGAYNEQFF. The CDR3 nucleotides are TGTGCCAGCAGCGCGTCCGGGGCCTACAATGAGCAGTTCTTC.

This clone was seen a few times. The V gene is TRBV18, the J gene TRBJ2-7; 7 bases are a match to TRBD1. J lost 0 bases, V lost 2 bases, and 22 bases had no gene match. The CDR3 length is 21 residues. From germline, CDR1 is KGHSH and CDR2 LQKENI. The CDR3 here is CASSPKYPVDRDPFSSYEQYF. CDR3 DNA sequence: TGTGCCAGCTCACCAAAATATCCGGTAGACAGGGATCCTTTTAGCTCCTACGAGCAGTACTTC.

This chain uses TRBV25-1 with TRBJ1-1, with D possibly TRBD1 on 5 matching bases. V was clipped by 2 bases and J by 0 bases, with 16 bases between them. The CDR3 sequence is 17 residues long. The germline CDR1 and CDR2 sequences are MGHDK and SYGVNS. CDR3 coding DNA: TGTGCCAGCAGTGAACCAGCGCAGGGAACCATGAACACTGAAGCTTTCTTT. Translation: CASSEPAQGTMNTEAFF. Full variable domain (remainder filled in from reference TRBV25-1 and TRBJ1-1): EADIYQTPRYLVIGTGKKITLECSQTMGHDKMYWYQQDPGMELHLIHYSYGVNSTEKGDLSSESTVSRIRTEHFPLTLESARPSHTSQYLCASSEPAQGTMNTEAFFGQGTRLTVV.

This clone was recorded only once. The rearrangement joins TRBV19 to TRBJ2-1; the match to TRBD2 covers 11 bases. In germline, CDR1 is LNHDA, CDR2 SQIVND (reference sequence). The CDR3 length is 13 residues. Unmatched junction bases numbered 1, after V lost 3 bases and J lost 9 bases. CDR3 bases: TGTGCCAGTAGTATTAGCGGGAGGGTTGAGCAGTTCTTC. It translates to CASSISGRVEQFF.

This clone was seen a handful of times. The V gene is TRBV19, the J gene TRBJ1-3, with no clear D. The CDR3 totals 12 residues. CDR1 is LNHDA, CDR2 SQIVND, per germline (reference sequence). Here the CDR3 DNA reads TGTGCAGCGGGTACACCAAGAAACACCATATATTTT. Protein product: CAAGTPRNTIYF.

The rearrangement uses TRBV5-1 and TRBJ1-2; no definite D call. V dropped 3 bases and J dropped 8 bases, with 20 bases sitting between them. The CDR3 spans 15 residues. Germline V gene sequence: CDR1 SGHRS, CDR2 YFSETQ. This CDR3 is CASSYLTSGYLGYTF. CDR3 DNA: TGCGCCAGCAGCTACCTGACGTCCGGGTACTTAGGCTACACCTTC.

The chain employs TRBV29-1 and TRBJ1-1, with D possibly being TRBD1 (6 bases). This CDR3 has 13 amino acids. CDR1 SQVTM and CDR2 ANQGSEA come from the germline V gene. Trimming stripped 3 bases from V and 5 bases from J, with 13 bases between. CDR3 in DNA: TGCAGCGTTGACCCCACAGGGACAACTGAAGCTTTCTTT. It encodes CSVDPTGTTEAFF.

This rearrangement joins TRBV4-3 to TRBJ1-2; possible D gene TRBD1, 6 bases. The germline CDR1 and CDR2 sequences are LGHNA and YSLEER. The CDR3 sequence is 16 residues long. The ends were cut back, 1 base at V and 8 bases at J, with 20 bases in the middle. The DNA for the CDR3 is TGCGCCAGCAGCCAAGGTATCCCTTTGGACAGTCAAGGCTACACCTTC. Its translation is CASSQGIPLDSQGYTF.

This clone was observed once. V is TRBV7-9 and J is TRBJ1-6; weak D call: TRBD1 (6 bases). V was cut by 1 base and J by 8 bases, with 12 bases left in between. CDR3 size: 15 residues. The germline CDR1 and CDR2 sequences are SEHNR and FQNEAQ (reference sequence). The CDR3 loop is CASSLGGLGDSPLHF. In nucleotides, the CDR3 is TGTGCCAGCAGCTTAGGGGGGCTAGGAGATTCACCCCTCCACTTT. Full variable domain (outside the CDR3, taken from reference TRBV7-9 and TRBJ1-6): DTGVSQNPRHKITKRGQNVTFRCDPISEHNRLYWYRQTLGQGPEFLTYFQNEAQLEKSRLLSDRFSAERPKGSFSTLEIQRTEQGDSAMYLCASSLGGLGDSPLHFGNGTRLTVT.

The gene calls are TRBV9 and TRBJ2-7; D might be TRBD1 (6 bases). Germline V CDR1 and CDR2: SGDLS, YYNGEE. With 4 bases removed from V and 3 bases from J, the gap between germline ends came to 14 bases. The CDR3 spans 14 residues. CDR3 coding DNA: TGTGCCAGCAGCCCACAGGCAGGGGACTACGAGCAGTACTTC. Its protein is CASSPQAGDYEQYF.

This chain links TRBV11-2 with TRBJ2-7; D uncertain. Deletions cut 1 base from V and 3 bases from J, with 10 bases between. Germline V gene data show CDR1 as SGHAT and CDR2 as FQNNGV. The length of the CDR3 is 14 residues. The CDR3 reads CASSLAPEIYEQYF. CDR3 DNA: TGTGCCAGCAGCTTAGCCCCAGAAATCTACGAGCAGTACTTC.

This clone was counted once. The rearrangement joins TRBV7-8 to TRBJ1-2, with TRBD1 as a possible D gene (5 bases). The germline V gene encodes CDR1 SGHVS and CDR2 FQNEAQ. V gave up 0 bases and J gave up 7 bases, with 9 bases separating them. The CDR3 is made up of 13 amino acids. CDR3 in amino acids: CASSLAGGSGYTF. As DNA, the CDR3 is TGTGCCAGCAGCTTAGCGGGGGGGTCTGGCTACACCTTC.

This clone showed up just a few times. The chain joins TRBV14 to TRBJ2-3; no clear D gene. From germline, CDR1 is SGHDN and CDR2 FVKESK. The CDR3 runs to 16 residues. Between the trimmed V and J ends, which lost 4 bases and 1 base, there was a span of 15 bases. The CDR3: CASSPLGFPGTDTQYF. CDR3 DNA: TGTGCCAGCAGCCCCCTCGGGTTTCCTGGCACAGATACGCAGTATTTT.

This chain connects TRBV5-1 to TRBJ2-2, with a possible D match to TRBD2 (6 bases). The germline V gene encodes CDR1 SGHRS and CDR2 YFSETQ. The CDR3 totals 16 residues. V gave up 1 base and J gave up 4 bases, with 14 bases separating them. CDR3 in amino acids: CASSLSGEGSTGELFF. CDR3 bases: TGCGCCAGCAGCTTGTCGGGGGAAGGAAGCACCGGGGAGCTGTTTTTT.

V usage is TRBV21-1 and J usage is TRBJ2-5; the table names TRBD2, a call not compared with the DNA. TRBV21-1 is a pseudogene segment. The CDR3 loop spans 15 amino acids. The CDR3 reads CASSKEVRGGETQYF. CDR3 in DNA: TGTGCCAGCAGCAAAGAGGTTCGGGGAGGCGAGACCCAGTACTTC.

V usage is TRBV9 and J usage is TRBJ2-3; 8 positions agree with TRBD1. The V and J ends lost 3 bases and 4 bases, in that order; junction bases with no gene match: 7. Germline V gene lookup returns CDR1 SGDLS and CDR2 YYNGEE. The CDR3 has 15 amino acids. The chain's CDR3 is CASSGRQGIPDTQYF. The CDR3 nucleotides read TGTGCCAGCAGCGGAAGACAGGGGATCCCAGATACGCAGTATTTT.

This chain links TRBV11-3 with TRBJ2-2; possible D gene TRBD1, 5 bases. This CDR3 is 12 amino acids long. V lost 8 bases, J lost 5 bases, and 9 bases lay in between. CDR1 is SGHNT and CDR2 is YENEEA in the germline V gene. In DNA form, the CDR3 reads TGTGCCAGCGGCAGGGCGACCGGGGAGCTGTTTTTT. It yields the protein CASGRATGELFF. The full variable domain, rest sourced from reference TRBV11-3 and TRBJ2-2, is EAGVVQSPRYKIIEKKQPVAFWCNPISGHNTLYWYLQNLGQGPELLIRYENEEAVDDSQLPKDRFSAERLKGVDSTLKIQPAELGDSAVYLCASGRATGELFFGEGSRLTVL.